What follows are 8 T cell receptor beta chains derived from one specimen sequenced in a study of Tregs in tolerant kidney transplant recipients. Using immunoSEQ multiplex PCR, the repertoire was profiled, and TCRdb retains in-frame clones only, with some absent. The table lists 50,000 to 65,000 clones. The input for sequencing was CD4+ T cells from blood, taken before the transplant. All receptors come from a human donor who received a combined kidney and bone marrow transplant.

In the case of this clone: Sequencing ends 3 residues short of the CDR3 end; the germline J gene provides the rest. The chain links TRBV5-1 to TRBJ1-6, with 9 nucleotides matching TRBD1. The CDR3 runs to 16 residues. After removal of 1 base from V and 7 bases from J, the junction contained 6 bases not matched to a gene. Germline CDR1 and CDR2: SGHRS and YFSETQ. The sequenced part of the CDR3 DNA is TGCGCCAGCAGCTTGACAGGGGGCTGGGGAAATTCACCC. The encoded protein is CASSLTGGWGNSP. The whole CDR3 sequence is CASSLTGGWGNSPLHF.

Here the CDR3 reads CSARSGKADTQYF. The CDR3 DNA, read in part, is TGCAGTGCTAGATCAGGGAAAGCAGATACG. J is TRBJ2-3 and V is TRBV20-1; D may be TRBD1 (5 bases). The read terminates 3 residues before the CDR3 end, so the remaining end is supplied by the germline J gene. The ends were cut back, 2 bases at V and 4 bases at J, with 10 bases in the middle. CDR3 length: 13 amino acids. Germline-derived CDR1 and CDR2 are DFQATT and SNEGSKA (reference sequence).

Remarks on this clone: The read stops 3 residues short of the end of the CDR3; the missing end is completed from the germline J gene. The V call is TRBV11-2, the J call TRBJ1-2; D is possibly TRBD1 (5 bases). The CDR3 has 13 amino acids. Germline CDR1 is SGHAT and CDR2 is FQNNGV. The part of the CDR3 DNA that was read is TGTGCCAGCAGCTTAGAGTGGGGCGAAGGC. This translates into CASSLEWGEG. The whole CDR3 is CASSLEWGEGYTF.

On this clone: The sequence runs out 3 residues before the end of the CDR3; the remainder is reconstructed from the germline J gene. V is TRBV29-1 and J is TRBJ2-4; 11 bases align to TRBD1. The CDR3 length is 14 residues. With 4 bases clipped from V and 8 bases from J, the junction kept 7 bases outside the gene matches. CDR1 is SQVTM, CDR2 ANQGSEA, per germline. CDR3 bases read: TGCAGCGTTGGACGGACAGGGGGCGCAGACATT. It codes for CSVGRTGGADI. The whole CDR3 sequence is CSVGRTGGADIQYF. The variable domain in full, completed from reference TRBV29-1 and TRBJ2-4, reads SAVISQKPSRDICQRGTSLTIQCQVDSQVTMMFWYRQQPGQSLTLIATANQGSEATYESGFVIDKFPISRPNLTFSTLTVSNMSPEDSSIYLCSVGRTGGADIQYFGAGTRLSVL.

With regard to this clone: The read halts 3 residues ahead of the CDR3 end, with the missing end drawn from the germline J gene. The J gene is TRBJ1-2, the V gene TRBV30; D may be TRBD1 (5 bases). V lost 6 bases and J lost 1, with 15 bases in between. CDR3 length: 14 amino acids. CDR1 is GTSNPN, CDR2 SVGIG, per germline (reference sequence). The CDR3 bases that were read are TGTGCCTGCGGAGGGGAGGGAATTAACTATGGC. The encoded protein is CACGGEGINYG. In full, the CDR3 reads CACGGEGINYGYTF.

A remark on this clone: The sequenced fragment ends 3 residues before the CDR3 boundary, so the rest is inferred from the germline J gene. The rearrangement uses TRBV18 and TRBJ2-7; D is perhaps TRBD2 (6 bases). The V gene lost 3 bases and the J gene lost 5 bases, with 14 bases spanning the gap. In germline, CDR1 is KGHSH, CDR2 LQKENI. The length of the CDR3 is 14 residues. The CDR3 DNA, read in part, is TGTGCCAGCTCACCCGGTCAGGGAGGTAACGAG. Translation gives CASSPGQGGNE. Given in full, the CDR3 is CASSPGQGGNEQYF.

With respect to this clone: The read ends 3 residues before the CDR3 terminus; that terminus is restored from the germline J gene. The chain combines TRBV5-6 with TRBJ1-2; tentatively, D is TRBD1 (6 bases). The CDR3 is 14 amino acids. Trimming shortened V by 6 bases and J by 5 bases, and 17 bases separated the two germline ends. Germline CDR1 reads SGHDT; CDR2 reads YYEEEE. The CDR3 is CASTLPLTGYGYTF. Incomplete CDR3 DNA: TGTGCCAGCACCCTCCCCCTGACAGGTTATGGC.

The CDR3: CASSSRQFSYNEQFF. The sequenced CDR3 bases are TGTGCCAGTAGTTCCCGACAGTTCTCCTACAATGAG. The V and J genes are TRBV19 and TRBJ2-1; D might be TRBD1 (5 bases). The read terminates 3 residues before the CDR3 end, so the remaining end is supplied by the germline J gene. The V end was cut by 5 bases, the J end by 0 bases, with 11 bases between. The CDR3 totals 15 residues. CDR1 is LNHDA and CDR2 is SQIVND in the germline V gene (reference sequence).